The source of this T cell receptor (beta chain) is a study of long-term antiretroviral therapy in people with HIV. Treatment of all HIV participants took place in the United States. In germline, CDR1 is LGHNA, CDR2 YSLEER. The CDR3 totals 17 residues. The V and J ends lost 3 bases and 4 bases, in that order; junction bases with no gene match: 11. Samples were assayed with immunoSEQ v3.0 at survey level. Only in-frame clones appear in the TCRdb table, and some are missing; sequencing was by immunoSEQ multiplex PCR. The sample holds 20,000 to 30,000 clones, 87% seen once. About this clone: What it binds is not known.

Notes on the study in general: Post-ART diversity increased but stayed below transplant donor controls.

The sample here was unsorted PBMCs, taken 1.8 years before starting antiretroviral therapy. The J gene is TRBJ2-7, the V gene TRBV4-3; 11 bases are shared with TRBD2. The TCR comes from a middle-aged man with HIV. CDR3 bases: TGCGCCAGCAGCCAGGACCTAGCGGGGGGCCCATATTACGAGCAGTACTTC. Protein sequence: CASSQDLAGGPYYEQYF.